These T cell receptor beta chains were read from a single sample in a study of cytomegalovirus exposure and HLA in healthy donors. TCRdb keeps only in-frame clones here, not all; method: immunoSEQ multiplex PCR. The repertoire consists of some 170,000 clones, with around 75% occurring once and the leading ten covering 2.9%. The sequencing sample was made of PBMCs. The receptors originated from a male donor in good health and CMV-seronegative. Each CDR3 is given without its conserved first and last residue. The order of the fields is V gene, J gene, CDR3 protein.

V: TRBV4-3; J: TRBJ2-3; CDR3: ASSQDRGETDTQY
V: TRBV6-6; J: TRBJ1-6; CDR3: ASSYSGQLNSPLH
V: TRBV5-4; J: TRBJ2-3; CDR3: ASIKDSGTDTQY
V: TRBV7-9; J: TRBJ2-5; CDR3: ASSLLSLPQETQY
V: TRBV4-3; J: TRBJ1-1; CDR3: ASSQGQEITEAF
V: TRBV4-3; J: TRBJ2-1; CDR3: ASSQGGGIYNEQF
V: TRBV7-3; J: TRBJ2-3; CDR3: ASSARSGTVDTQY
V: TRBV9; J: TRBJ2-3; CDR3: ASSVERGADTQY
V: TRBV28; J: TRBJ2-5; CDR3: ASSPGQGTIFQETQY
V: TRBV19; J: TRBJ1-2; CDR3: ASSFVSQGANYGYT
V: TRBV4-1; J: TRBJ2-1; CDR3: ASSQDSPSGSYNEQF
V: TRBV7-9; J: TRBJ2-1; CDR3: ASSSLGEKF
V: TRBV6-5; J: TRBJ2-3; CDR3: ASRRGTDTQY
V: TRBV9; J: TRBJ2-3; CDR3: ASSVAAGGGTDTQY
V: TRBV10-3; J: TRBJ1-1; CDR3: AITATGEGTEAF
V: TRBV30; J: TRBJ2-2; CDR3: AWSSRLLTGELF
V: TRBV6-1; J: TRBJ2-2; CDR3: ASSTGQAGELF
V: TRBV5-4; J: TRBJ2-7; CDR3: ASSFQGAVHEQY
V: TRBV10-3; J: TRBJ2-5; CDR3: AISESGTSGSSETQY
V: TRBV5-1; J: TRBJ2-3; CDR3: ASSPRTSGGTDTQY
V: TRBV6-5; J: TRBJ1-1; CDR3: ASSSLAPPGEAF
V: TRBV25-1; J: TRBJ2-1; CDR3: ASSNSGSRDEQF